Included here is one T cell receptor beta chain sequence, with context. Antigen specificity is unknown. The sample belongs to a study of CD8 T cells in ankylosing spondylitis. Study-wide points: Characteristic, it appeared, of ankylosing spondylitis blood was a TCR beta motif of several highly homologous variants. With a CD8+ phenotype, disease-linked clones were relatively rare in peripheral blood.

Researchers built TCR beta libraries using quantitative 5'-RACE with molecular barcodes. A single record per CDR3 protein comes from TCRdb applying MiXCR to the 5' RACE reads. The top ten clones hold approximately 14% of a sample with fewer than 400,000 distinct CDR3 sequences, roughly 8% of them seen once. In germline, CDR1 is KGHSH, CDR2 LQKENI. The CDR3 contains 15 residues. V gave up 4 bases and J gave up 0 bases, with 10 bases separating them. The sequencing sample was made of blood, either unsorted or a sorted T cell fraction (not recorded which). This TCR was recovered from a male donor with ankylosing spondylitis. This chain connects TRBV18 to TRBJ2-1, with D unclear. DNA of the CDR3: TGTGCCAGCTCACTGTCCCCTAGCTCCTACAATGAGCAGTTCTTC. Translated: CASSLSPSSYNEQFF.